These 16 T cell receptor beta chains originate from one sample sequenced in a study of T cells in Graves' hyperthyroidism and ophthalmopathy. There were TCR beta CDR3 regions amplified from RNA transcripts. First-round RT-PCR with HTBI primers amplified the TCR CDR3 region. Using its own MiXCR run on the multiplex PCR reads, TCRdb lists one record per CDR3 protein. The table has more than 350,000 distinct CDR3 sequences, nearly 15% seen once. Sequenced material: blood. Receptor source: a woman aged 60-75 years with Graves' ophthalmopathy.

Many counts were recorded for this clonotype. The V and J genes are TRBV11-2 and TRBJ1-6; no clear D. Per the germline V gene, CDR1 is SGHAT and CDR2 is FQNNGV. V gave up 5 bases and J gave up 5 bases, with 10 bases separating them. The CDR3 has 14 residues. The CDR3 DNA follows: TGTGCCAGCAGCCTCGGACCCGATAATTCACCCCTCCACTTT. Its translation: CASSLGPDNSPLHF.

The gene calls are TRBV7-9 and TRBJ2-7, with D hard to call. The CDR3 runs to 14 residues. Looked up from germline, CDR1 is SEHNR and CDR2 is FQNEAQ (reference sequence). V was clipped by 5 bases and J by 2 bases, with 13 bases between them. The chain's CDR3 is CASSPRLVPYEQYF. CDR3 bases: TGTGCCAGCAGCCCCCGTCTAGTACCCTACGAGCAGTACTTC.

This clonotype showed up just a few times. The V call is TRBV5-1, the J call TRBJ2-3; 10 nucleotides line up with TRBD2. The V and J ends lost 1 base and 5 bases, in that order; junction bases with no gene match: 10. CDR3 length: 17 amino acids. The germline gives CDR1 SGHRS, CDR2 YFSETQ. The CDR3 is CASSLSLAGGLGDTQYF. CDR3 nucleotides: TGCGCCAGCAGCTTGTCTTTAGCGGGAGGCCTTGGAGATACGCAGTATTTT.

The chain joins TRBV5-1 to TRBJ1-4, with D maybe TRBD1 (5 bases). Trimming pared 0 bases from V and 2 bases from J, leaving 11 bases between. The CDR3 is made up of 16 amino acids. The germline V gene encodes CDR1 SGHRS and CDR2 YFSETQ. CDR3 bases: TGCGCCAGCAGCTTGGAGGGGTGGGGTACTAATGAAAAACTGTTTTTT. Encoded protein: CASSLEGWGTNEKLFF.

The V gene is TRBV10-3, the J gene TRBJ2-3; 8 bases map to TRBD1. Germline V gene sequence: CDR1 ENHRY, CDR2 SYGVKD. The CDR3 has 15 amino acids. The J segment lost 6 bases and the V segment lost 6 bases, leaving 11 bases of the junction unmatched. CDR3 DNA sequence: TGTGCCATCAGGGCGGACAGGGTTTTTTTGGATACGCAGTATTTT. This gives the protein CAIRADRVFLDTQYF.

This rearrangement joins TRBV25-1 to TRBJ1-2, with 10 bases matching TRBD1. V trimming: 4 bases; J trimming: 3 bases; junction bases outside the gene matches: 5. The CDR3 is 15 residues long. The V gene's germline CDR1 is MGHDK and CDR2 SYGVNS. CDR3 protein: CASSGTGGLDYGYTF. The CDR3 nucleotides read TGTGCCAGCAGTGGGACAGGGGGACTCGACTATGGCTACACCTTC.

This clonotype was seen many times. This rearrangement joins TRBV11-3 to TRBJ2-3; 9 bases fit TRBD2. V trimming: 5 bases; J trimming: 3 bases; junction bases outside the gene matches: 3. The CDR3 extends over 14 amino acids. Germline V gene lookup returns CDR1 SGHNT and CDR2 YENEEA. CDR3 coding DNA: TGTGCCAGCAGCCGCGGACTAGCGACAGATACGCAGTATTTT. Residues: CASSRGLATDTQYF.

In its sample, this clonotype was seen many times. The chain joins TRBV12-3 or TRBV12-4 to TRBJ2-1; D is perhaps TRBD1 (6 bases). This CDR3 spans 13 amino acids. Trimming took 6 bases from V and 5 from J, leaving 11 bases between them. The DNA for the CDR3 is TGTGCCAGCAGGCCAACAGGGAACAATGAGCAGTTCTTC. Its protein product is CASRPTGNNEQFF.

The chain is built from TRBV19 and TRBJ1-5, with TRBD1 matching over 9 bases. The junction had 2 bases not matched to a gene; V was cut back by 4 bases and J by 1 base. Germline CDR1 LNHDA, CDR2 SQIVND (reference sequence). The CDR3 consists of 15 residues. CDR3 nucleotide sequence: TGTGCCAGTAGTACGGGACAGGGCAGCAATCAGCCCCAGCATTTT. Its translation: CASSTGQGSNQPQHF. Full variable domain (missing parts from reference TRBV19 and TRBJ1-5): DGGITQSPKYLFRKEGQNVTLSCEQNLNHDAMYWYRQDPGQGLRLIYYSQIVNDFQKGDIAEGYSVSREKKESFPLTVTSAQKNPTAFYLCASSTGQGSNQPQHFGDGTRLSIL.

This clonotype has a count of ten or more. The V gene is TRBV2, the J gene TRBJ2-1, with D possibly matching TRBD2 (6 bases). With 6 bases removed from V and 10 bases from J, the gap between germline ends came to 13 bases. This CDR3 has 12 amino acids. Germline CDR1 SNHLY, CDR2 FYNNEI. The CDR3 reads CASREGPAEQFF. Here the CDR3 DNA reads TGTGCCAGCAGGGAGGGACCGGCGGAGCAGTTCTTC.

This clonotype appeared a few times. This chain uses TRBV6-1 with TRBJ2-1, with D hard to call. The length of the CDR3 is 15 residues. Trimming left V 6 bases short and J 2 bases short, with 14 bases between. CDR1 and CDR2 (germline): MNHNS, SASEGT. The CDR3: CASRSDGPPYNEQFF. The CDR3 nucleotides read TGTGCCAGCAGGAGCGACGGCCCACCCTACAATGAGCAGTTCTTC.

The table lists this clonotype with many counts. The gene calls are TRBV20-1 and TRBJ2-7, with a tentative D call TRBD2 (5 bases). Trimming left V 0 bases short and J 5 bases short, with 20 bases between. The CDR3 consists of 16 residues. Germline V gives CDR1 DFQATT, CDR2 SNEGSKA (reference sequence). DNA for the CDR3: TGCAGTGCTAGAGATCCTTACAGCGGCGTCAACAACGAGCAGTACTTC. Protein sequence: CSARDPYSGVNNEQYF.

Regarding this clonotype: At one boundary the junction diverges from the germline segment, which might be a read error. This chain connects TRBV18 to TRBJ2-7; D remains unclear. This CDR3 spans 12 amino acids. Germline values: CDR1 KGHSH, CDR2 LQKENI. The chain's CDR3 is CASSPPTGEQCF. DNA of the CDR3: TGTGCCAGCTCACCTCCAACTGGCGAGCAGTGCTTC.

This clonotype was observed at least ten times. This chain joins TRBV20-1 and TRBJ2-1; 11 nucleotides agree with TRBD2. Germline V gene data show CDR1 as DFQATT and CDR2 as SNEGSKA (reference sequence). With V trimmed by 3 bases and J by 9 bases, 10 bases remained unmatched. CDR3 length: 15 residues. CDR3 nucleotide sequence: TGCAGTGCTAGTCAACTAGCGGGAGCTTGGAGTGAGCAGTTCTTC. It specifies CSASQLAGAWSEQFF.

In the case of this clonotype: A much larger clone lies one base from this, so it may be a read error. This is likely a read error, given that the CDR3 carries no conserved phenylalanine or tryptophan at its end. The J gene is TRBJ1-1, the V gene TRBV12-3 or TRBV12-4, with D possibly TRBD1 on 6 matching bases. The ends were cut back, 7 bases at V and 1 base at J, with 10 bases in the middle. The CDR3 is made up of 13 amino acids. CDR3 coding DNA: TGTGCCAGCATTGGGGACACGAACACTGAAGCTTTCTCT. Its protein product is CASIGDTNTEAFS.

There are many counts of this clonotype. The CDR3: CAWTAEAGGRNEQFF. The CDR3 nucleotides read TGTGCCTGGACTGCGGAAGCGGGAGGGAGGAATGAGCAGTTCTTC. The chain recombines TRBV30 with TRBJ2-1; 10 bases are shared with TRBD2. The V gene end was trimmed by 4 bases and the J gene end by 7 bases; junction bases not matched to a gene: 10. The CDR3 extends over 15 amino acids. From germline, CDR1 is GTSNPN and CDR2 SVGIG (reference sequence).